A selection of T cell receptor beta chains follows, all from one sample in a study of T cell repertoires in cytomegalovirus infection. No antigen is known for these receptors. TCRdb passed the reads through MiXCR, listing each CDR3 protein once. This table has 250,000 to 300,000 distinct CDR3 sequences, less than 25% appearing once. The sequencing here drew on cultured PBMCs, taken from culture after CMV antigen stimulation. The receptors shown here come from a human donor in good health (CMV status not recorded). Some clones in this sample may be carry-over from other donors' samples. Each CDR3 is given with its conserved first and last residue. A D gene is named only where the DNA matches it firmly. Only some rows state a clone size, as once, few, many or a class for expanded clones.

clone_size	d_call	v_call	j_call	cdr3_nt	cdr3_aa
many	TRBD1	TRBV6-1	TRBJ2-7	TGTGCCAGCAGTGAAGCGCTTAGGACAGGGGGGAACCACGAGCAGTACTTC	CASSEALRTGGNHEQYF
once	TRBD1	TRBV30	TRBJ1-1	TGTGCCTGGAGTCCCGCTCTGGACAGGGGAATCACTGAAGCTTTCTTT	CAWSPALDRGITEAFF
many	.	TRBV12-3/TRBV12-4	TRBJ2-1	TGTGCCAGCAGTCTCCGGGCCAATGAGCAGTTCTTC	CASSLRANEQFF
.	.	TRBV6-5	TRBJ2-5	TGTGCCAGCAGTTACTCCTATCGGGAGACCCAGTACTTC	CASSYSYRETQYF
many	.	TRBV7-2	TRBJ2-1	TGTGCCAGCAGCTCCCCTTCGTTCAATGAGCAGTTCTTC	CASSSPSFNEQFF
few	.	TRBV12-3/TRBV12-4	TRBJ1-4	TGTGCCAGCAGTCCTCAGGAAAATGAAAAACTGTTTTTT	CASSPQENEKLFF
many	.	TRBV7-2	TRBJ2-7	TGTGCCAGCGGCCGTGGGGGCGAGCAGTACTTC	CASGRGGEQYF
many	.	TRBV7-2	TRBJ2-7	TGTGCCAGCAGCTTCCCTTTGGGGGAGCAGTACTTC	CASSFPLGEQYF
many	.	TRBV7-2	TRBJ1-3	TGTGCCAGCAGCTTAGTCGGGGGCGGCACTTTCTCTGGAAACACCATATATTTT	CASSLVGGGTFSGNTIYF
many	TRBD1	TRBV7-2	TRBJ2-5	TGTGCCAGCAGCGCAGACCGGGACAGACAAGAGACCCAGTACTTC	CASSADRDRQETQYF
few	TRBD2	TRBV7-9	TRBJ2-2	TGTGCCAGCAGATTTAGCGGGGACCCCACCGGGGAGCTGTTTTTT	CASRFSGDPTGELFF
.	.	TRBV20-1	TRBJ2-3	TGCAGTGTTAGCGGTAAGAGAGGACGAGGCACAGATACGCAGTATTTT	CSVSGKRGRGTDTQYF
.	.	TRBV4-1	TRBJ2-7	TGTGCCAGCAGCCAAGAGGGTCCCTACGAGCAGTACTTC	CASSQEGPYEQYF
few	.	TRBV12-3/TRBV12-4	TRBJ2-5	TGTGCCAGCAGTTCGACAGCTCAAGAGACCCAGTACTTC	CASSSTAQETQYF
few	TRBD2	TRBV6-2/TRBV6-3	TRBJ2-6	TGTGCCAGCAATGGACTAGCGGGTAGTGGCTCTGGGGCCAACGTCCTGACTTTC	CASNGLAGSGSGANVLTF
many	TRBD1	TRBV11-2	TRBJ2-2	TGTGCCAGCAGCCTCTGGACAGGGCTCACCGGGGAGCTGTTTTTT	CASSLWTGLTGELFF
few	.	TRBV7-2	TRBJ2-6	TGTGCCAGCAGCAAGGACTCTGGGGCCAACGTCCTGACTTTC	CASSKDSGANVLTF
.	TRBD2	TRBV27	TRBJ2-1	TGTGCCAGCAGTTTATTAATCCCTAGCGGGTATAATGAGCAGTTCTTC	CASSLLIPSGYNEQFF
.	.	TRBV4-1	TRBJ1-1	TGCGCCAGCAGCCAAATGGTCTCGCCGAACACTGAAGCTTTCTTT	CASSQMVSPNTEAFF
.	.	TRBV19	TRBJ1-1	TGTGCCACTAAGGACGGGGGGGGGGCCAGGAACACTGAAGCTTTCTTT	CATKDGGGARNTEAFF